Following are 24 T cell receptor beta chains from one sample sequenced in a study of molecular identifiers for immune sequencing clone quantification. TCRdb reanalysed the PCR reads using MiXCR and keeps one entry per CDR3 protein. The repertoire has about 640,000 distinct CDR3 sequences, 15% to 20% of them found once; the top ten carry 0.75% to 0.95%. Sequenced: naive CD8+ T cells from blood, with Jurkat cell RNA spiked in. Described subset: FACS-sorted CD8+CD4-CCR7+CD45RA+ naive T cells. These receptors came from a human donor in good health. Some libraries in this study had Jurkat cell RNA spiked in.

As to this clonotype: It may be a read error: a sequence one base away is much more abundant. The CDR3 does not end in the conserved phenylalanine or tryptophan, so this is likely a read error. The CDR3 DNA sequence: TGTGCCAGCAACATAAATCGGGGGCGGGGGACAGATACGCAGTATTCT. Protein product: CASNINRGRGTDTQYS. V is TRBV7-9 and J is TRBJ2-3; tentative D call: TRBD2 (7 bases). The V end was cut by 7 bases, the J end by 3 bases, with 20 bases between. CDR1 SEHNR and CDR2 FQNEAQ come from the germline V gene (reference sequence). The CDR3 contains 16 residues.

Many counts were recorded for this clonotype. The chain joins TRBV29-1 to TRBJ2-5, with 12 bases aligning to TRBD2. The length of the CDR3 is 15 residues. Trimming at V came to 4 bases and at J to 0 bases, leaving 3 bases not matched to a gene. From germline, CDR1 is SQVTM and CDR2 ANQGSEA. CDR3: CSVGGTSGYQETQYF. The CDR3 nucleotides read TGCAGCGTTGGGGGGACTAGCGGGTACCAAGAGACCCAGTACTTC.

There are many counts of this clonotype. V and J are TRBV28 and TRBJ2-4; the D gene is possibly TRBD2 (6 bases). Between the trimmed V and J ends, which lost 5 bases and 2 bases, there was a span of 10 bases. The CDR3 sequence is 14 residues long. CDR1 is MDHEN and CDR2 is SYDVKM in the germline V gene. In DNA form, the CDR3 reads TGTGCCAGCAGTACGGAGGGGCCCAAAAACATTCAGTACTTC. Amino acids: CASSTEGPKNIQYF.

The table lists this clonotype with many counts. This chain connects TRBV10-3 to TRBJ2-5; TRBD2 might be the D (5 bases). CDR3 size: 14 residues. The V and J ends lost 8 bases and 4 bases respectively, with 17 bases between them. The V gene's germline CDR1 is ENHRY and CDR2 SYGVKD. The CDR3 DNA reads as TGTGCCATCGCAGCGGAACCAGAGGTAGAGACCCAGTACTTC. Protein sequence: CAIAAEPEVETQYF.

Only a few counts were recorded for this clonotype. CDR3 in amino acids: CASSNGWAGDTQYF. The DNA of the CDR3 is TGTGCCAGTAGTAACGGGTGGGCCGGAGATACGCAGTATTTT. This chain uses TRBV19 with TRBJ2-3; D uncertain. CDR1 and CDR2 from the germline V gene are LNHDA and SQIVND (reference sequence). V shed 4 bases and J shed 5 bases, with 13 bases lying between them. This CDR3 comprises 14 residues.

This clonotype appeared a few times. The genes are TRBV4-1 and TRBJ2-3; no definite D call. This CDR3 spans 14 amino acids. Germline-derived CDR1 and CDR2 are MGHRA and YSYEKL. Trimming took off 1 base at V and 4 bases at J, with 9 bases between the two ends. CDR3 sequence (DNA): TGCGCCAGCAGCCAAGCTGTCGCGCCAGATACGCAGTATTTT. It translates to CASSQAVAPDTQYF.

The rearrangement uses TRBV27 and TRBJ2-7; tentatively, D is TRBD2 (5 bases). The CDR3 contains 13 residues. The V gene's germline CDR1 is MNHEY and CDR2 SMNVEV (reference sequence). V gave up 4 bases and J gave up 6 bases, with 13 bases separating them. CDR3: CASSYLRGIEQYF. The CDR3 DNA reads as TGTGCCAGCAGTTACCTAAGAGGGATCGAGCAGTACTTC.

Details on this clonotype: The junction differs from germline at one of its ends, possibly a read error. The chain has TRBV2 and TRBJ1-1; 7 nucleotides line up with TRBD1. This CDR3 spans 13 amino acids. Germline-derived CDR1 and CDR2 are SNHLY and FYNNEI. The CDR3 DNA reads as TGTGCCAACTTAGGGACAGCGAACACTGGAGCTTTCTTT. Translation: CANLGTANTGAFF.

Many counts were recorded for this clonotype. The J gene is TRBJ1-2, the V gene TRBV18; D gene ambiguous. Germline V lookup: CDR1 KGHSH, CDR2 LQKENI. There are 14 residues in the CDR3. The V end lost 6 bases, the J end lost 8 bases, and 19 bases lay between the germline ends. The CDR3 sequence: CASSAPTGLRGYTF. The CDR3 DNA reads as TGTGCCAGCTCCGCCCCCACCGGGCTGAGAGGCTACACCTTC.

This clonotype was observed many times. The chain is built from TRBV20-1 and TRBJ2-2, with TRBD2 matching over 11 bases. The CDR3 sequence is 18 residues long. Losses at the gene ends were 5 bases for V and 3 bases for J; bases not matched to a gene: 14. Germline CDR1 reads DFQATT; CDR2 reads SNEGSKA (reference sequence). The CDR3: CSASTGTSGAKDTGELFF. CDR3 nucleotides: TGCAGTGCTTCCACCGGGACTAGCGGAGCAAAGGACACCGGGGAGCTGTTTTTT.

In this sample, this clonotype turned up once. A much more abundant neighbour one base away suggests this may be a read error. The genes are TRBV7-9 and TRBJ1-1, with 7 bases matching TRBD1. The CDR3 spans 14 residues. V was pared by 2 bases and J by 4 bases, with 4 bases of the junction left unmatched. Germline loops: CDR1 SEHNR, CDR2 FQNEAQ (reference sequence). The CDR3 DNA sequence: TGTGCCAGCAGCTTAACAGGGGCCTGCACTGAAGCTTTCTTT. Protein product: CASSLTGACTEAFF.

This clonotype was counted at least ten times. The rearrangement uses TRBV10-3 and TRBJ1-5; D is unresolved. This CDR3 is 12 amino acids long. Trimming pared 2 bases from V and 3 bases from J, leaving 2 bases between. Per the germline V gene, CDR1 is ENHRY and CDR2 is SYGVKD. CDR3 bases: TGTGCCATCAGTGAGCCCAATCAGCCCCAGCATTTT. This codes for CAISEPNQPQHF.

This clonotype was counted ten times or more. This chain connects TRBV7-9 to TRBJ2-7, with 7 bases aligning to TRBD1. The CDR3 consists of 15 residues. With V trimmed by 1 base and J by 6 bases, 9 bases remained unmatched. From germline, CDR1 is SEHNR and CDR2 FQNEAQ (reference sequence). The CDR3 bases are TGTGCCAGCAGCTTAGTTATAGGACAGGATGGCGAGCAGTACTTC. Encoded protein: CASSLVIGQDGEQYF.

This clonotype was observed at least ten times. CDR3 loop: CASSPGTGVGEQYF. As DNA, the CDR3 is TGTGCCAGCAGCCCCGGGACAGGGGTAGGCGAGCAGTACTTC. This chain joins TRBV27 and TRBJ2-7; 10 bases match TRBD1. Germline CDR1 reads MNHEY; CDR2 reads SMNVEV (reference sequence). The CDR3 is 14 residues long. J lost 6 bases, V lost 6 bases, and 8 bases had no gene match.

This clonotype was picked up many times. CDR3 sequence: CSVGQGFADTQYF. The CDR3 DNA follows: TGCAGCGTAGGACAGGGGTTTGCAGATACGCAGTATTTT. V usage is TRBV29-1 and J usage is TRBJ2-3; the match to TRBD1 covers 9 bases. Looked up from germline, CDR1 is SQVTM and CDR2 is ANQGSEA. This CDR3 spans 13 amino acids. V shed 6 bases, J shed 4 bases, and the junction held 5 bases outside the gene matches.

There are a few counts of this clonotype. The chain uses TRBV7-6 and TRBJ2-1; D unclear. Germline assignment: CDR1 SGHVS and CDR2 FNYEAQ. The CDR3 has 14 residues. V lost 1 base and J 2 bases, leaving 6 bases between the germline ends. The CDR3 reads CASSLGAAYNEQFF. CDR3 DNA: TGTGCCAGCAGCTTAGGTGCAGCCTACAATGAGCAGTTCTTC.

This clonotype appeared a few times. The gene calls are TRBV6-1 and TRBJ1-1; weak D call: TRBD1 (5 bases). CDR1 and CDR2 (germline): MNHNS, SASEGT. Trimming removed 7 bases at V and 4 bases at J, with 13 bases between. The CDR3 contains 13 residues. CDR3 amino acids: CASTKYRGTEAFF. DNA of the CDR3: TGTGCCAGCACGAAATATAGGGGCACTGAAGCTTTCTTT.

This clonotype was seen many times. This chain's CDR3 is CASTLDSSYEQYF. The CDR3 nucleotides are TGTGCCAGCACCTTGGACAGCTCCTACGAGCAGTACTTC. V is TRBV6-1 and J is TRBJ2-7, with D possibly TRBD1 on 6 matching bases. This CDR3 spans 13 amino acids. In germline, CDR1 is MNHNS, CDR2 SASEGT. Trimming removed 7 bases at V and 0 bases at J, with 10 bases between.

This clonotype was seen more than once but under ten times. This may come from a read error, since a much larger clone is one base off. The CDR3 loop reads CASSPTLSHAGANVPTF. In DNA, the CDR3 is TGTGCCAGCAGCCCTACCCTAAGCCATGCCGGGGCCAACGTCCCGACTTTC. The genes are TRBV6-5 and TRBJ2-6; D is perhaps TRBD1 or TRBD2 (5 bases each). The CDR3 covers 17 residues. Germline V CDR1 and CDR2: MNHEY, SVGAGI.

This clonotype came up many times. The V gene is TRBV5-1, the J gene TRBJ2-1; 10 nucleotides align to TRBD2. The length of the CDR3 is 18 residues. Germline values: CDR1 SGHRS, CDR2 YFSETQ. The V segment lost 0 bases and the J segment 7 bases; nucleotides outside the gene matches: 13. The CDR3 region is CASSLVASGSILLNEQFF. The DNA for the CDR3 is TGCGCCAGCAGCTTGGTGGCTAGCGGGAGTATATTGTTGAATGAGCAGTTCTTC.

This clonotype was found many times. V gene TRBV4-2 combines with J gene TRBJ2-7; D might be TRBD1 (5 bases). Trimming stripped 5 bases from V and 7 bases from J, with 21 bases between. The V gene's germline CDR1 is LGHNA and CDR2 YNFKEQ. CDR3 length: 15 residues. CDR3 nucleotide sequence: TGTGCCAGCAGCGTCGATACAGGCACCTTGTGGGAGCAGTACTTC. Encoded protein: CASSVDTGTLWEQYF.

This clonotype was seen many times. The chain is built from TRBV9 and TRBJ2-2; TRBD1 aligns across 8 bases. The V and J ends lost 3 bases and 6 bases, in that order; junction bases with no gene match: 7. CDR3 size: 15 residues. Germline V gene lookup returns CDR1 SGDLS and CDR2 YYNGEE. This chain's CDR3 is CASSGLTGGPGELFF. DNA for the CDR3: TGTGCCAGCAGCGGCTTAACAGGGGGACCCGGGGAGCTGTTTTTT.

This clonotype was found many times. The V call is TRBV13, the J call TRBJ2-3; TRBD2 matches 15 bases. CDR3 length: 17 residues. Germline CDR1 PRHDT, CDR2 FYEKMQ (reference sequence). J was trimmed by 4 bases and V by 5 bases; bases with no gene match: 7. The CDR3 sequence is CASSLGLAGGLPDTQYF. CDR3 DNA sequence: TGTGCCAGCAGCCTTGGACTAGCGGGAGGGCTCCCAGATACGCAGTATTTT.

The V and J genes are TRBV20-1 and TRBJ2-7, with 8 bases identical to TRBD1. CDR1 is DFQATT and CDR2 is SNEGSKA in the germline V gene (reference sequence). The length of the CDR3 is 14 residues. The J segment lost 2 bases and the V segment lost 6 bases, leaving 9 bases of the junction unmatched. CDR3 region: CSAPTTGVTYEQYF. In DNA form, the CDR3 reads TGCAGTGCCCCAACGACAGGGGTGACCTACGAGCAGTACTTC.